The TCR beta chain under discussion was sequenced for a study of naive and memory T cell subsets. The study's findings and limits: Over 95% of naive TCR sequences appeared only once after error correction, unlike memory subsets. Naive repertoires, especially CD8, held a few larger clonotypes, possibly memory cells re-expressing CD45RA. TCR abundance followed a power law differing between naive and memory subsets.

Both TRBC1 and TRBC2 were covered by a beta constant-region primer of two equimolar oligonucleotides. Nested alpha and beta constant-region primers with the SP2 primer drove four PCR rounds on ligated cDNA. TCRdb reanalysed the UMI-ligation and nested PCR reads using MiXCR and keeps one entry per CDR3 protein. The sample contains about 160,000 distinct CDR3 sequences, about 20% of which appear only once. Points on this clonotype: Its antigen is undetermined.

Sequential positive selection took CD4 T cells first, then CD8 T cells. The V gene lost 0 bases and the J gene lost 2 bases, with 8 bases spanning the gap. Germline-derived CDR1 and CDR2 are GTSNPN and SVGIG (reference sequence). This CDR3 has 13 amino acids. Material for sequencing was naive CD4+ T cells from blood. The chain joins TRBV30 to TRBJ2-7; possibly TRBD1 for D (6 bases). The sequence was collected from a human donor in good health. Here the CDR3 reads CAWSVGAAYEQYF. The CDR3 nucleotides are TGTGCCTGGAGTGTGGGGGCCGCCTACGAGCAGTACTTC.